This T cell receptor (beta chain) was sequenced during a study of CD8+ T cells in alopecia areata. Findings and caveats of the study: Mice gave a clearer picture of TCR sharing than patients did, possibly for HLA-related reasons. Researchers report lesional scalp, most notably alopecia totalis/universalis, outstripped normal scalp in clonality.

A remark on this clone: Its cognate antigen is unknown.

V lost 5 bases and J 3 bases, leaving 11 bases between the germline ends. CDR3 length: 14 amino acids. CDR1 and CDR2 (germline): MNHNY, SVGAGI (reference sequence). Both peripheral blood and punch biopsies of lesional scalp skin were obtained from patients who had alopecia areata. PBMCs yielded sorted CD4+ and CD8+ T cells. In each case, RNA was isolated and then reverse transcribed into cDNA as the sequencing template. Using immunoSEQ multiplex PCR, the repertoire was profiled, and TCRdb retains in-frame clones only, with some absent. The table lists 100,000 to 150,000 clones, less than 50% of them singletons.

This clonotype was obtained from a human donor with alopecia areata. Material for sequencing was NKG2D-low CD8+ T cells sorted from blood. The rearrangement links TRBV6-6 to TRBJ2-1; tentatively, D is TRBD1 (6 bases). The CDR3 spells CASSVRQVYNEQFF. The CDR3 DNA reads as TGTGCCAGCAGTGTAAGACAGGTCTACAATGAGCAGTTCTTC.